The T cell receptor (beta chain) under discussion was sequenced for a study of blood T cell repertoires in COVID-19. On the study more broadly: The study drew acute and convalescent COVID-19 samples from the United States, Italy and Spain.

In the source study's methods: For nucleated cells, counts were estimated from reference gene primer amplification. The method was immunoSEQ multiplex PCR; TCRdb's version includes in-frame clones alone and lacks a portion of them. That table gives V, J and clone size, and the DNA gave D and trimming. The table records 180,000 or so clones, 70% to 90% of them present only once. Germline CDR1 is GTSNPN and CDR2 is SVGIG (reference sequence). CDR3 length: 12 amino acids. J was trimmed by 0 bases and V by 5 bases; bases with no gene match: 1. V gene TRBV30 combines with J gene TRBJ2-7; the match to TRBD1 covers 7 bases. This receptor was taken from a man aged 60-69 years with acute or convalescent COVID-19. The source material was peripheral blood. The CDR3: CAWGQASYEQYF. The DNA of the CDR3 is TGTGCCTGGGGACAGGCCTCCTACGAGCAGTACTTC. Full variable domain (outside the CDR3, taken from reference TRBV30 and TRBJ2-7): SQTIHQWPATLVQPVGSPLSLECTVEGTSNPNLYWYRQAAGRGLQLLFYSVGIGQISSEVPQNLSASRPQDRQFILSSKKLLLSDSGFYLCAWGQASYEQYFGPGTRLTVT.